This is a list of T cell receptor beta chains from one sample in a study of CD8+ T cells in alopecia areata. Only in-frame clones appear in the TCRdb table, and some are missing; sequencing was by immunoSEQ multiplex PCR. This sample has under 250,000 clones, with more than 55% found just once. Sequencing was carried out using CD8+ T cells sorted from blood. The receptor set was obtained from a human donor in good health. Both conserved end residues are part of each CDR3. Fields, in order: V gene, J gene, clone size, CDR3 protein. Not all rows give a size; the values are once, few, many and, for expanded clones, a class.

TRBV6-5,TRBJ2-5,NA,CASSYSMGQGETQYF
TRBV5-1,TRBJ1-1,NA,CASSWGYMNTEAFF
TRBV9,TRBJ2-3,NA,CASSPIGGGDTQYF
TRBV30,TRBJ2-7,NA,CAWSVGPGPDEQYF
TRBV29-1,TRBJ2-7,NA,CSVRTGWGEQYF
TRBV27,TRBJ1-1,NA,CASSWDRYTEAFF
TRBV6-4,TRBJ2-7,NA,CASSEAERGYEQYF
TRBV5-1,TRBJ2-7,NA,CASSPGTGSYEQYF
TRBV21-1,TRBJ2-3,few,CASSNPRGTGTRYF
TRBV9,TRBJ1-1,NA,CASSVYGGPTEAFF
TRBV7-9,TRBJ1-2,NA,CASSRDSANYGYTF
TRBV14,TRBJ2-3,few,CASSQRGGAGDTQYF
TRBV25-1,TRBJ1-1,NA,CASSEYSTEAFF
TRBV2,TRBJ2-5,few,CASTMETQYF
TRBV19,TRBJ1-6,few,CASGVDNSPLHF
TRBV29-1,TRBJ2-2,NA,CSVDLGANTGELFF
TRBV27,TRBJ1-2,NA,CASSLSAGDRGYTF
TRBV5-1,TRBJ2-5,once,CASSLTTGPLQETQYF
TRBV27,TRBJ2-3,NA,CASSSRGLSTDTQYF
TRBV29-1,TRBJ1-2,NA,CSVVWTEANYGYTF
TRBV5-1,TRBJ2-7,few,CASSFRQGENYEQYF
TRBV7-9,TRBJ2-7,NA,CASSPPRTGNEQYF
TRBV6-7,TRBJ2-1,NA,CASSYSNRFFSSYNEQFF
TRBV11-2,TRBJ2-3,many,CASSSKRFWGTDTQYF
TRBV2,TRBJ1-1,NA,CASRSTMNTEAFF
TRBV25-1,TRBJ2-2,many,CASSDVMIGELFF
TRBV6-1,TRBJ2-7,NA,CASSTDGSSYEQYF
TRBV2,TRBJ2-7,NA,CASSEGVDEQYF
TRBV7-9,TRBJ1-5,NA,CASSLGQGNQPQHF
TRBV7-9,TRBJ2-5,NA,CASSSGETQYF
TRBV29-1,TRBJ2-7,few,CSVGQVLGSYEQYF